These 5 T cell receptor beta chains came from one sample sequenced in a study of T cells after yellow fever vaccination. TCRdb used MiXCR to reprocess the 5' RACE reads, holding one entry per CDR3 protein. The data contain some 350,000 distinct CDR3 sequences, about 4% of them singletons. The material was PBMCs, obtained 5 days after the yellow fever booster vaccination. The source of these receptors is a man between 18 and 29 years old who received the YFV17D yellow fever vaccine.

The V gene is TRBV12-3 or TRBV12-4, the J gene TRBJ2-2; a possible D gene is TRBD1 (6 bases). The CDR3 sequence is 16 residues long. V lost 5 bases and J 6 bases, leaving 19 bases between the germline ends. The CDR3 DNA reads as TGTGCCAGCAGTCCCGTAGGGGGTCGGGATCCCGGGGAGCTGTTTTTT. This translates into CASSPVGGRDPGELFF.

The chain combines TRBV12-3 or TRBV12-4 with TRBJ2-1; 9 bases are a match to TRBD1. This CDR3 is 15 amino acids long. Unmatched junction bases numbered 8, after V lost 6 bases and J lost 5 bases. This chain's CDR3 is CASSPGTGIHNEQFF. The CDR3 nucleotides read TGTGCCAGCAGCCCTGGGACAGGGATACACAATGAGCAGTTCTTC.

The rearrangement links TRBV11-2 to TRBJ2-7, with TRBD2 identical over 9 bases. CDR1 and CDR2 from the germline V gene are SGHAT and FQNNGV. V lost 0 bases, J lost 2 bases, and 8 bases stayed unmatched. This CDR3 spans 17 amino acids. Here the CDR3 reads CASSLDRAGGLTYEQYF. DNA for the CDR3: TGTGCCAGCAGCTTAGATCGGGCGGGGGGGTTGACCTACGAGCAGTACTTC.

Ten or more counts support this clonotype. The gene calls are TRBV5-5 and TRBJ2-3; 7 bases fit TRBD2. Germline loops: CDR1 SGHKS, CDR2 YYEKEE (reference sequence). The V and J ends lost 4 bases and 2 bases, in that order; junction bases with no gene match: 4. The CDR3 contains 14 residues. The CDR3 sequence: CASSPSGYTDTQYF. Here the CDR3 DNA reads TGTGCCAGCAGCCCTAGCGGATACACAGATACGCAGTATTTT. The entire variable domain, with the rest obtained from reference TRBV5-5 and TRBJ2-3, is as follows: DAGVTQSPTHLIKTRGQQVTLRCSPISGHKSVSWYQQVLGQGPQFIFQYYEKEERGRGNFPDRFSARQFPNYSSELNVNALLLGDSALYLCASSPSGYTDTQYFGPGTRLTVL.

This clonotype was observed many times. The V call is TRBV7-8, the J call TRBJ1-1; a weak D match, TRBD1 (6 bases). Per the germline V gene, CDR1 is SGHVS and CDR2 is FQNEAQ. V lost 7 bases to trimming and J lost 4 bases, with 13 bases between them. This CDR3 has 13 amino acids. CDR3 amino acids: CASTGQQGTEAFF. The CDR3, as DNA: TGTGCCAGCACCGGACAGCAGGGCACTGAAGCTTTCTTT.